This entry is about one TCR beta chain. With a J-beta primer mix and a sample-barcoded 5' primer, a second PCR ran about 6 to 11 cycles. A single record per CDR3 protein comes from TCRdb applying MiXCR to the 5' RACE reads. The sample has roughly 830,000 distinct CDR3 sequences, 62% seen once. This sample was included in a study of blood T cells in healthy people across ages. V was clipped by 0 bases and J by 2 bases; unmatched bases: 3. Germline-derived CDR1 and CDR2 are SGDLS and YYNGEE. CDR3 length: 15 residues. Source material: blood. This sequence was found in a man in his thirties or forties in good health. The rearrangement links TRBV9 to TRBJ2-5; 8 bases agree with TRBD2. CDR3 protein: CASSVGGGTQETQYF. The CDR3, as DNA: TGTGCCAGCAGCGTAGGCGGGGGGACACAAGAGACCCAGTACTTC.